The 23 T cell receptor beta chains below were found in one sample sequenced in a study of blood T cell repertoires in COVID-19. TCRdb keeps only in-frame clones here, not all; method: immunoSEQ multiplex PCR. The sample holds 200,000 to 250,000 clones, around 82% seen once. The sample was peripheral blood. These receptors all stem from a woman of 80 years or more with acute or convalescent COVID-19.

The CDR3 spells CASSFRDSEEKLFF. CDR3 coding DNA: TGTGCCAGCAGCTTCAGGGACAGCGAGGAAAAACTGTTTTTT. The gene calls are TRBV5-4 and TRBJ1-4; TRBD1 agrees at 7 bases. The CDR3 totals 14 residues. V shed 2 bases and J 8 bases; nucleotides not matched to a gene: 6. The germline gives CDR1 SGHNT, CDR2 YYREEE (reference sequence). The full variable domain, with the rest looked up from reference TRBV5-4 and TRBJ1-4, is ETGVTQSPTHLIKTRGQQVTLRCSSQSGHNTVSWYQQALGQGPQFIFQYYREEENGRGNFPPRFSGLQFPNYSSELNVNALELDDSALYLCASSFRDSEEKLFFGSGTQLSVL.

V usage is TRBV11-3 and J usage is TRBJ1-2; 10 positions agree with TRBD1. The CDR3 is 15 residues long. Germline loops: CDR1 SGHNT, CDR2 YENEEA. With 5 bases clipped from V and 3 bases from J, the junction kept 6 bases outside the gene matches. CDR3 bases: TGTGCCAGCAGCCCTAGGACAGGGGGGGACTATGGCTACACCTTC. Protein sequence: CASSPRTGGDYGYTF. The complete variable domain, with remaining parts taken from reference TRBV11-3 and TRBJ1-2, reads EAGVVQSPRYKIIEKKQPVAFWCNPISGHNTLYWYLQNLGQGPELLIRYENEEAVDDSQLPKDRFSAERLKGVDSTLKIQPAELGDSAVYLCASSPRTGGDYGYTFGSGTRLTVV.

The genes are TRBV7-9 and TRBJ2-5; 10 positions match TRBD2. The V and J ends lost 4 bases and 5 bases, in that order; junction bases with no gene match: 7. The germline gives CDR1 SEHNR, CDR2 FQNEAQ (reference sequence). This CDR3 has 15 amino acids. The CDR3 here is CASSSSGGLGETQYF. The DNA of the CDR3 is TGTGCCAGCAGCTCTAGCGGGGGCCTAGGGGAGACCCAGTACTTC.

The chain is built from TRBV27 and TRBJ2-5, with D possibly TRBD1 on 5 matching bases. Between the trimmed V and J ends, which lost 5 bases and 2 bases, there was a span of 15 bases. In germline, CDR1 is MNHEY, CDR2 SMNVEV (reference sequence). CDR3 length: 15 amino acids. The CDR3 coding sequence is TGTGCCAGCAGTAAAACCTACAGGTTACAAGAGACCCAGTACTTC. The encoded protein is CASSKTYRLQETQYF.

This clone was found a few times. The chain joins TRBV28 to TRBJ2-7; 9 nucleotides line up with TRBD2. V lost 8 bases and J lost 5; bases outside the gene matches: 10. The CDR3 has 14 residues. Germline-derived CDR1 and CDR2 are MDHEN and SYDVKM. CDR3 in DNA: TGTGCCAGCGTTGCGGGGGGGGCGCTCCACGAGCAGTACTTC. It specifies CASVAGGALHEQYF.

This chain links TRBV4-2 with TRBJ1-5; possible D gene TRBD1, 5 bases. Germline V gene lookup returns CDR1 LGHNA and CDR2 YNFKEQ. This CDR3 is built from 16 residues. Trimming removed 1 base at V and 4 bases at J, with 14 bases between. The CDR3, as DNA: TGTGCCAGCAGCCAAGCCGGGGGACGGCGAAATCAGCCCCAGCATTTT. Its protein is CASSQAGGRRNQPQHF.

The rearrangement joins TRBV7-9 to TRBJ2-3, with 8 bases lining up with TRBD1. Germline V gives CDR1 SEHNR, CDR2 FQNEAQ (reference sequence). CDR3 length equals 16 residues. Losses at the gene ends were 4 bases for V and 5 bases for J; bases not matched to a gene: 11. This CDR3 reads CASSSGPGQARDTQYF. The CDR3 DNA follows: TGTGCCAGCAGCTCCGGCCCGGGACAGGCTCGAGATACGCAGTATTTT.

The chain combines TRBV7-9 with TRBJ1-5; D is perhaps TRBD1 (6 bases). The V gene lost 5 bases and the J gene lost 3 bases, with 11 bases spanning the gap. The CDR3 spans 14 residues. Germline loops: CDR1 SEHNR, CDR2 FQNEAQ (reference sequence). Here the CDR3 reads CASSPTGFNQPQHF. Written as DNA, the CDR3 is TGTGCCAGCAGCCCGACAGGTTTCAATCAGCCCCAGCATTTT.

The chain has TRBV2 and TRBJ1-4; 8 bases agree with TRBD1. The CDR3 loop spans 18 amino acids. V shed 5 bases, J shed 4 bases, and the junction held 15 bases outside the gene matches. Germline V gene lookup returns CDR1 SNHLY and CDR2 FYNNEI. CDR3 loop: CASSSTLSGTGLNEKLFF. In DNA form, the CDR3 reads TGTGCCAGCAGTTCCACGTTATCCGGGACAGGACTTAATGAAAAACTGTTTTTT.

CDR3 DNA: TGTGCCAGCAGCTTAGTAAGGTTTCGGGGGGCAGAGCAGTTCTTC. Translation: CASSLVRFRGAEQFF. This chain connects TRBV7-2 to TRBJ2-1, with D perhaps matching TRBD2 (7 bases). Per germline, CDR1 SGHTA and CDR2 FQGNSA. The CDR3 extends over 15 amino acids. V was trimmed by 1 base and J by 10 bases, leaving 17 bases between them.

This clone is a singleton in its sample. The chain combines TRBV30 with TRBJ2-7, with a tentative D call TRBD1 (5 bases). This CDR3 contains 14 residues. Germline loops: CDR1 GTSNPN, CDR2 SVGIG (reference sequence). V was trimmed by 3 bases and J by 2 bases, leaving 14 bases between them. Written as DNA, the CDR3 is TGTGCCTGGAGCGTACAAACAGGCACCTACGAGCAGTACTTC. It yields the protein CAWSVQTGTYEQYF.

V and J are TRBV6-1 and TRBJ2-7, with 7 bases that match TRBD1. Trimming at V came to 7 bases and at J to 0 bases, leaving 3 bases not matched to a gene. This CDR3 is built from 13 residues. CDR1 is MNHNS and CDR2 is SASEGT in the germline V gene. CDR3 loop: CASTRQGSYEQYF. CDR3 coding DNA: TGTGCCAGCACCAGACAGGGCTCCTACGAGCAGTACTTC.

The V and J genes are TRBV15 and TRBJ2-5; D perhaps matches TRBD2 (6 bases). V was trimmed by 5 bases and J by 5 bases, leaving 9 bases between them. Germline V gene data show CDR1 as LNHNV and CDR2 as YYDKDF (reference sequence). The CDR3 totals 12 residues. The CDR3 is CATSPRGETQYF. The DNA for the CDR3 is TGTGCCACCAGCCCCCGGGGGGAGACCCAGTACTTC.

This chain joins TRBV7-9 and TRBJ2-3, with a possible D match to TRBD1 (6 bases). This CDR3 has 14 residues. Germline V gives CDR1 SEHNR, CDR2 FQNEAQ (reference sequence). V gave up 5 bases and J gave up 2 bases, with 11 bases separating them. The CDR3 here is CASSTDRNTDTQYF. CDR3 coding DNA: TGTGCCAGCAGCACCGACAGGAACACAGATACGCAGTATTTT.

The rearrangement links TRBV27 to TRBJ1-1; D gene unclear. CDR1 is MNHEY and CDR2 is SMNVEV in the germline V gene (reference sequence). CDR3 size: 13 residues. V was cut by 3 bases and J by 1 base, with 6 bases left in between. CDR3 DNA sequence: TGTGCCAGCAGTTTGGCAGAGAACACTGAAGCTTTCTTT. Translated: CASSLAENTEAFF.

The CDR3 DNA sequence: TGTGCCAGCAGCGCGGGATTTCGGGCTTTCTTT. This codes for CASSAGFRAFF. The J gene is TRBJ1-1, the V gene TRBV5-6; no clear D gene. CDR1 SGHDT and CDR2 YYEEEE come from the germline V gene. The ends were cut back, 4 bases at V and 11 bases at J, with 12 bases in the middle. The CDR3 extends over 11 amino acids.

This clone has a single count. The chain combines TRBV11-2 with TRBJ1-3; D is uncertain. The V gene's germline CDR1 is SGHAT and CDR2 FQNNGV. This CDR3 is built from 12 residues. V gave up 6 bases and J gave up 4 bases, with 7 bases separating them. The CDR3 region is CASRPTGNTIYF. CDR3 bases: TGTGCCAGCAGACCCACAGGAAACACCATATATTTT.

The chain is built from TRBV5-1 and TRBJ1-2, with 9 bases fitting TRBD1. Germline V CDR1 and CDR2: SGHRS, YFSETQ. This CDR3 is 15 amino acids long. Germline trimming cut 2 bases from V and 2 bases from J; bases unmatched to any gene: 4. DNA of the CDR3: TGCGCCAGCAGCTTTATACAGGGGGCGAACTATGGCTACACCTTC. This translates into CASSFIQGANYGYTF.

The chain links TRBV11-3 to TRBJ1-1, with 8 nucleotides matching TRBD1. The germline gives CDR1 SGHNT, CDR2 YENEEA. V lost 3 bases, J lost 5 bases, and 5 bases stayed unmatched. The CDR3 is made up of 14 amino acids. CDR3 bases: TGTGCCAGCAGCTTGGGGAACAGGGGGACTGAAGCTTTCTTT. Its translation is CASSLGNRGTEAFF.

The chain recombines TRBV24-1 with TRBJ1-6; TRBD1 aligns across 9 bases. Germline V lookup: CDR1 KGHDR, CDR2 SFDVKD. The CDR3 is 18 amino acids. The V segment lost 1 base and the J segment 1 base; nucleotides outside the gene matches: 4. CDR3 loop: CATSDLGQGSSYNSPLHF. DNA for the CDR3: TGTGCCACCAGTGATTTAGGACAGGGGTCTTCCTATAATTCACCCCTCCACTTT.

The J gene is TRBJ1-2, the V gene TRBV7-3; D is possibly TRBD1 (5 bases). Trimming stripped 5 bases from V and 8 bases from J, with 15 bases between. The CDR3 spans 13 residues. The germline V gene encodes CDR1 SGHTA and CDR2 FQGTGA. The CDR3 here is CASSPWGEGGYTF. CDR3 sequence (DNA): TGTGCCAGCAGCCCATGGGGGGAGGGAGGCTACACCTTC.

The rearrangement uses TRBV28 and TRBJ1-1; D gene ambiguous. Trimming took 8 bases from V and 10 from J, leaving 11 bases between them. Germline V lookup: CDR1 MDHEN, CDR2 SYDVKM. This CDR3 region has 10 residues. CDR3 sequence reads: CASAGYGAFF. CDR3 nucleotides: TGTGCCAGCGCGGGGTATGGAGCTTTCTTT.

The CDR3 region has the DNA TGTGCCAGCAGTAGAGGACAGCTGCGAGCTAATATGAACACTGAAGCTTTCTTT. It translates to CASSRGQLRANMNTEAFF. J is TRBJ1-1 and V is TRBV7-2, with TRBD1 as a possible D gene (6 bases). CDR3 length equals 18 residues. Trimming left V 6 bases short and J 0 bases short, with 23 bases between. Germline-derived CDR1 and CDR2 are SGHTA and FQGNSA.